This TCR beta chain was obtained from a study of cytomegalovirus exposure and HLA in healthy donors. Study-level findings and limits: A few V segments could not be told apart, such as TRBV6-2 and TRBV6-3, and were left out.

V was pared by 4 bases and J by 5 bases, with 13 bases of the junction left unmatched. Per germline, CDR1 SGHNT and CDR2 YYREEE (reference sequence). This CDR3 spans 16 amino acids. A remark on this clone: The antigen is not known.

In the PCR, 60 Vbeta and 13 Jbeta primers were used. Produced via immunoSEQ multiplex PCR; TCRdb's table is partial and in-frame only. The repertoire consists of 150,000 to 200,000 clones, with around 68% occurring once and the leading ten covering under 3%. The receptor comes from a man aged 35 to 55 in good health and CMV-seronegative. The chain employs TRBV5-4 and TRBJ1-2; TRBD1 aligns across 8 bases. Sequencing used PBMCs. The CDR3 coding sequence is TGTGCCAGCAGCCGATTTTCAGGGGGCGAAGCTTATGGCTACACCTTC. Translated, it gives CASSRFSGGEAYGYTF.